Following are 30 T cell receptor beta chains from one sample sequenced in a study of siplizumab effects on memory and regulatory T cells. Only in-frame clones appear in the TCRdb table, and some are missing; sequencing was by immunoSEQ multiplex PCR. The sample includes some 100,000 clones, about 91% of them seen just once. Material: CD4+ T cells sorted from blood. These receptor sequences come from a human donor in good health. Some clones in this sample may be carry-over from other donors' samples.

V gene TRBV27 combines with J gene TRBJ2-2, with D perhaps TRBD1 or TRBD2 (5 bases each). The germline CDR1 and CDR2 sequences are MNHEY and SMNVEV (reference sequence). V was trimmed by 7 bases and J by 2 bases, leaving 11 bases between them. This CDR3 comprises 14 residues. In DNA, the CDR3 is TGTGCCAGCAAACTAGGACACAACACCGGGGAGCTGTTTTTT. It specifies CASKLGHNTGELFF.

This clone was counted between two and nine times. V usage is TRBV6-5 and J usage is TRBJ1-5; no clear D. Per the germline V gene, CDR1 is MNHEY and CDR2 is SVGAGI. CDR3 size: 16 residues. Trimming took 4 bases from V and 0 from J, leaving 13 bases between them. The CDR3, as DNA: TGTGCCAGCAGTTCTCGTGGAGACTTTAGCAATCAGCCCCAGCATTTT. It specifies CASSSRGDFSNQPQHF.

The DNA of the CDR3 is TGTGCCAGCAGCTTCGCCGACAGGGAAGCTTTCTTT. Its protein is CASSFADREAFF. The chain uses TRBV5-5 and TRBJ1-1; TRBD1 might be the D (6 bases). V gave up 2 bases and J gave up 8 bases, with 10 bases separating them. This CDR3 is 12 amino acids long. Germline loops: CDR1 SGHKS, CDR2 YYEKEE (reference sequence).

The CDR3 coding sequence is TGTGCCAGCAGCTTCCGGGACCCCAATCAGCCCCAGCATTTT. Its translation is CASSFRDPNQPQHF. The rearrangement uses TRBV2 and TRBJ1-5, with a tentative D call TRBD1 (5 bases). V lost 6 bases to trimming and J lost 3 bases, with 12 bases between them. The CDR3 totals 14 residues. CDR1 is SNHLY and CDR2 is FYNNEI in the germline V gene.

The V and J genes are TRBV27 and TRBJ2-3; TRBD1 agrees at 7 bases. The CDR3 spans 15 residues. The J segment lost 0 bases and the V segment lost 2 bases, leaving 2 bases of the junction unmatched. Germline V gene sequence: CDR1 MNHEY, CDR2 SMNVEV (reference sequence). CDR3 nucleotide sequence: TGTGCCAGCAGTTTAAGGGGGCAAAGCACAGATACGCAGTATTTT. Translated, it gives CASSLRGQSTDTQYF.

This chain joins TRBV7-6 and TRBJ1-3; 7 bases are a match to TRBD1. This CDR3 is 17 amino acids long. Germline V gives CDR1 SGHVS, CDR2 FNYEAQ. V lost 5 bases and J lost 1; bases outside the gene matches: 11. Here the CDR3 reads CASSPLGTETSGNTIYF. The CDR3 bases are TGTGCCAGCAGCCCGTTGGGGACAGAGACTTCTGGAAACACCATATATTTT.

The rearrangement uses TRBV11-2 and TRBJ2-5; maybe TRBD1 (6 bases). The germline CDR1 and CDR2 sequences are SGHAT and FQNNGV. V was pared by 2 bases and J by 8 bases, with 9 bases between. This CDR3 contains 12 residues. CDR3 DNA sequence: TGTGCCAGCAGCTTAATAGGGGGTACCCAGTACTTC. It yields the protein CASSLIGGTQYF.

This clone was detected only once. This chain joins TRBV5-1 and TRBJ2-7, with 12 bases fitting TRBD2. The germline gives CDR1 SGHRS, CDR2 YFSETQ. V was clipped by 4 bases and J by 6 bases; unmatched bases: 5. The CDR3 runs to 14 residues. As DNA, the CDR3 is TGCGCCAGCAGCCTGACTAGCGGGAGCGGCGAGCAGTACTTC. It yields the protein CASSLTSGSGEQYF.

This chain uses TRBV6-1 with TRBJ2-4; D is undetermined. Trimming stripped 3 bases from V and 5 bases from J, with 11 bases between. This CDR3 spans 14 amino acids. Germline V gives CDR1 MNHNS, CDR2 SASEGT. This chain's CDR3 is CASSDLAKQNIQYF. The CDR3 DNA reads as TGTGCCAGCAGTGATCTGGCTAAACAAAACATTCAGTACTTC.

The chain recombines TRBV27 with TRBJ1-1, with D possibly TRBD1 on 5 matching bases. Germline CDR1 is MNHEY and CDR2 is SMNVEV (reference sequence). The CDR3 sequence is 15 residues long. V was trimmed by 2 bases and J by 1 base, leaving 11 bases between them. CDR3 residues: CASSLAGPGNTEAFF. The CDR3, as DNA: TGTGCCAGCAGTTTAGCGGGGCCAGGGAACACTGAAGCTTTCTTT.

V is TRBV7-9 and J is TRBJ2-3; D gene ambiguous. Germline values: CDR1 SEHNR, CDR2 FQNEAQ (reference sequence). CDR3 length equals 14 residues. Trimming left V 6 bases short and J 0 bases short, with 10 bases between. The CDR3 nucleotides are TGTGCCAGCAGAAGGGATTCCAGCACAGATACGCAGTATTTT. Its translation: CASRRDSSTDTQYF. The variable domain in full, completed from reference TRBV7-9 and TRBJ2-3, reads DTGVSQNPRHKITKRGQNVTFRCDPISEHNRLYWYRQTLGQGPEFLTYFQNEAQLEKSRLLSDRFSAERPKGSFSTLEIQRTEQGDSAMYLCASRRDSSTDTQYFGPGTRLTVL.

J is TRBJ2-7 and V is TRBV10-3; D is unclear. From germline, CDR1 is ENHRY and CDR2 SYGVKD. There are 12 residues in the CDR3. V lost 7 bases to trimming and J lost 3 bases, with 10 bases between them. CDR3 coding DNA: TGTGCCATCAACCCAACACTCTACGAGCAGTACTTC. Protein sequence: CAINPTLYEQYF.

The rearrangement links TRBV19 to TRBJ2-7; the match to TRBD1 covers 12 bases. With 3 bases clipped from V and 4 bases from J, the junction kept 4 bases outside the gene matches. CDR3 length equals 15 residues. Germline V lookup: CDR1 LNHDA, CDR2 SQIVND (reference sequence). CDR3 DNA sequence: TGTGCCAGTAGTATTGAGGGACAGGGGGCTTACGAGCAGTACTTC. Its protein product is CASSIEGQGAYEQYF.

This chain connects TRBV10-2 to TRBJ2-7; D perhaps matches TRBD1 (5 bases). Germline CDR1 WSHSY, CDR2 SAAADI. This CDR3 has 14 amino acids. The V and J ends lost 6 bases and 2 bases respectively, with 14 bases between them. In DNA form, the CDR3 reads TGCGCCAGCAGGTGGCAGGGCGGTCCCTACGAGCAGTACTTC. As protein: CASRWQGGPYEQYF.

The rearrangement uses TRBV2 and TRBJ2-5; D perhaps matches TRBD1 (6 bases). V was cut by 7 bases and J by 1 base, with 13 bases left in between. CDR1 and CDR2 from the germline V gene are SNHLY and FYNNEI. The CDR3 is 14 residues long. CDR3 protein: CASIPSRGQETQYF. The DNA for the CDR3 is TGTGCCAGCATCCCTTCCAGGGGCCAAGAGACCCAGTACTTC.

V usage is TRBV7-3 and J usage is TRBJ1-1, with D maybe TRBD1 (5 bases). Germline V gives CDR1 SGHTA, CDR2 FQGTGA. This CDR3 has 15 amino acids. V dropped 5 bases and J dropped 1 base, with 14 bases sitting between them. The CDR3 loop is CASSRLGGTNTEAFF. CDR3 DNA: TGTGCCAGCAGCCGTTTGGGGGGGACGAACACTGAAGCTTTCTTT. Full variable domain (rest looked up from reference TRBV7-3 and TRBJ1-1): GAGVSQTPSNKVTEKGKYVELRCDPISGHTALYWYRQSLGQGPEFLIYFQGTGAADDSGLPNDRFFAVRPEGSVSTLKIQRTERGDSAVYLCASSRLGGTNTEAFFGQGTRLTVV.

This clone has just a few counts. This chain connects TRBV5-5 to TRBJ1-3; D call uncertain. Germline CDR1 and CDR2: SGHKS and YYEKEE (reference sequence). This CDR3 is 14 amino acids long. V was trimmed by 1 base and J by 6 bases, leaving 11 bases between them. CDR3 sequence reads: CASSLSAVENTIYF. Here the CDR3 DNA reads TGTGCCAGCAGCTTGTCGGCAGTCGAAAACACCATATATTTT.

As DNA, the CDR3 is TGTGCCAGCAGTTTATCGTGGGCAGGGGCCAACGTCCTGACTTTC. Encoded protein: CASSLSWAGANVLTF. The chain joins TRBV27 to TRBJ2-6; D gene unclear. Trimming pared 0 bases from V and 4 bases from J, leaving 7 bases between. Germline V gene lookup returns CDR1 MNHEY and CDR2 SMNVEV (reference sequence). This CDR3 region has 15 residues.

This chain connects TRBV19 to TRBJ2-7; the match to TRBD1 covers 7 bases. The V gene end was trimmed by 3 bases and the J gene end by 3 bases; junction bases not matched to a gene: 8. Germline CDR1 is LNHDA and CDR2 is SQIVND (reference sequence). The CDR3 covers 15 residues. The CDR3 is CASSIRDSLSYEQYF. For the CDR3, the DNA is TGTGCCAGTAGTATCCGGGACAGCCTTAGCTACGAGCAGTACTTC.

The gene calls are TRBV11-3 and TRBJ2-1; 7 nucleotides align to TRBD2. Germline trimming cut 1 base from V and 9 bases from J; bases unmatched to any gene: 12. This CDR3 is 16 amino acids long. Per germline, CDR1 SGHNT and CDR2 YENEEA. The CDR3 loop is CASSLAPSGLDSEQFF. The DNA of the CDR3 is TGTGCCAGCAGCTTAGCACCTAGCGGACTCGATAGTGAGCAGTTCTTC.

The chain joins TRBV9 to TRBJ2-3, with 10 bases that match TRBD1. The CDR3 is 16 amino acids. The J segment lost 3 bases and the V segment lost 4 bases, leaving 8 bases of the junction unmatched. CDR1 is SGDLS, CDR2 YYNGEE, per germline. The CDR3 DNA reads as TGTGCCAGCAGCATCGGGACAGGGGTAAGGACAGATACGCAGTATTTT. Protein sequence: CASSIGTGVRTDTQYF.

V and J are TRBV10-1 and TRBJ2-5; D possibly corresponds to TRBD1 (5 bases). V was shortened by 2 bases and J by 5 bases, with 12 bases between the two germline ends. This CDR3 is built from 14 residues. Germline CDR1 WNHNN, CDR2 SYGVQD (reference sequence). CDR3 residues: CASSEDSRVETQYF. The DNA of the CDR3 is TGCGCCAGCAGTGAGGACAGTCGGGTTGAGACCCAGTACTTC.

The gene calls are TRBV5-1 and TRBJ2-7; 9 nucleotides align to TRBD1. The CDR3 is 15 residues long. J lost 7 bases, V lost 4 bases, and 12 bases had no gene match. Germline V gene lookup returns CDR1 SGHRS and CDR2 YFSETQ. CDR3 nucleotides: TGCGCCAGCAGCGCCGGACAGGGGAATCGGCGGGAGCAGTACTTC. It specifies CASSAGQGNRREQYF.

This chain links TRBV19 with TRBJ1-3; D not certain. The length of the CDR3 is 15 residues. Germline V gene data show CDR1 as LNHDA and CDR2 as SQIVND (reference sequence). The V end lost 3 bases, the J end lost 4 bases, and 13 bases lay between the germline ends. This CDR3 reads CASSIKVTPGNTIYF. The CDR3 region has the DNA TGTGCCAGTAGTATCAAGGTGACCCCCGGAAACACCATATATTTT.

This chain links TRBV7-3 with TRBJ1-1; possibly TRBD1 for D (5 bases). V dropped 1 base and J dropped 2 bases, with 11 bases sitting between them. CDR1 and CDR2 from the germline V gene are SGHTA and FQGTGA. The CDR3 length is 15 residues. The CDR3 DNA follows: TGTGCCAGCAGCTTAAGGGGCATTCCTAACACTGAAGCTTTCTTT. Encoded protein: CASSLRGIPNTEAFF.

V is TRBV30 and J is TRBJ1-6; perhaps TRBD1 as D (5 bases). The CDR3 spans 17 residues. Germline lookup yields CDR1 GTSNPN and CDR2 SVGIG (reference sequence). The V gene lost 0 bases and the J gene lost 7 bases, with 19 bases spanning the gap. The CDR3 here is CAWSVLMGTFRNSPLHF. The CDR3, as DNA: TGTGCCTGGAGTGTACTAATGGGGACTTTTCGGAATTCACCCCTCCACTTT. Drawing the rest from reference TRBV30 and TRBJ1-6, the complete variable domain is SQTIHQWPATLVQPVGSPLSLECTVEGTSNPNLYWYRQAAGRGLQLLFYSVGIGQISSEVPQNLSASRPQDRQFILSSKKLLLSDSGFYLCAWSVLMGTFRNSPLHFGNGTRLTVT.

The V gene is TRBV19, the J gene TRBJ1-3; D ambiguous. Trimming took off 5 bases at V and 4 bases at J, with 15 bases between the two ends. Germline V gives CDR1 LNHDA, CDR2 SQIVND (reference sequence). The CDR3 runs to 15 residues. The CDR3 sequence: CASSPRRQDGNTIYF. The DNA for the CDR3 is TGTGCCAGTAGTCCTAGGCGGCAGGACGGAAACACCATATATTTT.

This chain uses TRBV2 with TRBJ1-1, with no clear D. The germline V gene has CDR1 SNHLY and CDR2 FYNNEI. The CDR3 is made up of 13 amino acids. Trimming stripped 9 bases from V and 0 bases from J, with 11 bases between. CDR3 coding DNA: TGTGCCAGGTCCGGGATCATGAACACTGAAGCTTTCTTT. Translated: CARSGIMNTEAFF.

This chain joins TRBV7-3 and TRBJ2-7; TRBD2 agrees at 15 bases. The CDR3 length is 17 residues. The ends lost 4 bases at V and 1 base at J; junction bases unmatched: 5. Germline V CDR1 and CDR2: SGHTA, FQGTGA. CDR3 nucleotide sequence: TGTGCCAGCAGCTCGCCGGGACTAGCGGGAGGATCCTACGAGCAGTACTTC. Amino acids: CASSSPGLAGGSYEQYF. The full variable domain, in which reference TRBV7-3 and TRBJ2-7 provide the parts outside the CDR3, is GAGVSQTPSNKVTEKGKYVELRCDPISGHTALYWYRQSLGQGPEFLIYFQGTGAADDSGLPNDRFFAVRPEGSVSTLKIQRTERGDSAVYLCASSSPGLAGGSYEQYFGPGTRLTVT.

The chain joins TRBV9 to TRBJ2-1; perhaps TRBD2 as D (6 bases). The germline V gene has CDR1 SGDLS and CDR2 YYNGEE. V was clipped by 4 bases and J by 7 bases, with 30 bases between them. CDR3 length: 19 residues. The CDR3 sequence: CASSPQGMGSGLKGNEQFF. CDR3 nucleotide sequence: TGTGCCAGCAGCCCCCAGGGTATGGGTAGCGGCCTTAAAGGGAATGAGCAGTTCTTC.